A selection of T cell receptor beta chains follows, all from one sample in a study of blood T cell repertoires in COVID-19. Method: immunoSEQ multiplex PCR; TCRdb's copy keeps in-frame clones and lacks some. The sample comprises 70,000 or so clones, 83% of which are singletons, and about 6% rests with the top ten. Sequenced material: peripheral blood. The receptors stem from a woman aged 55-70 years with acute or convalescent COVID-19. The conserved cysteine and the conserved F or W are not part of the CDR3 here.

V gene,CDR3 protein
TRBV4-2,ASSPAPTSGGVGVQY
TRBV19,ASSAEAARDEQY
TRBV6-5,ASEDLQGNQPQH
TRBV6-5,ASRRTGPYGYT
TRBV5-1,ASSLWSRVSTDTQY
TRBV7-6,ASSNRTSRNYGYT
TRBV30,AWSRVDEQF
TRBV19,ASSLGTGAQPQH
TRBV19,ASRDIMNTEAF
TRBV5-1,ASSPLESYNEQF
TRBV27,ASSPGGRDTQY
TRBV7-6,ASSSDSTTNYGYT
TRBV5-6,ASSETGRNSPLH
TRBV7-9,ASSPKRGSRVTGELF
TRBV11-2,ASSLEASGGPQF
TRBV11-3,ASSYGRGDPSGNTIY
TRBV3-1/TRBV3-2,ASSQDNLNTEAF
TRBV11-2,ASRDREAGELF
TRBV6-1,ASSVVEAYSGNTIY
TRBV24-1,ATSDDTGFGYT
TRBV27,ASKPRGQISGGYT
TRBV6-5,ASWTGWGNQPQH